The next 11 T cell receptor beta chains were all read from a single sample in a study of graft-versus-host responses after intestinal transplantation. These receptors lack a known antigen. Sequencing used immunoSEQ multiplex PCR; TCRdb keeps in-frame clones, though not all of them. Seen here are approximately 85,000 clones, approximately 92% observed once, and the top ten hold around 1.1%. The sample in question was unstimulated CD8+ T cells sorted from spleen or lymph node cells, obtained before transplant. The receptor set was obtained from a human donor who was the organ donor for an intestinal transplant.

CDR3 DNA sequence: TGTGCCAGCAGCTTAGATGTTGCGGGAGAGGGCACAGATACGCAGTATTTT. Translation gives CASSLDVAGEGTDTQYF. V is TRBV11-3 and J is TRBJ2-3; 7 positions match TRBD2. Germline assignment: CDR1 SGHNT and CDR2 YENEEA. The CDR3 contains 17 residues. V shed 0 bases and J 1 base; nucleotides not matched to a gene: 7.

This chain connects TRBV11-3 to TRBJ1-4; D is possibly TRBD1 (5 bases). The germline gives CDR1 SGHNT, CDR2 YENEEA. Trimming removed 5 bases at V and 7 bases at J, with 14 bases between. There are 14 residues in the CDR3. CDR3 nucleotide sequence: TGTGCCAGCAGCGGGGGGGTGATTGCTGAAAAACTGTTTTTT. This translates into CASSGGVIAEKLFF.

This clone was observed once. The CDR3 sequence is CASSLLDRVGDTQYF. CDR3 DNA: TGTGCCAGCAGTTTGCTGGACAGGGTTGGAGATACGCAGTATTTT. V is TRBV28 and J is TRBJ2-3, with 8 positions matching TRBD1. The CDR3 spans 15 residues. Germline V gene sequence: CDR1 MDHEN, CDR2 SYDVKM. Trimming at V came to 3 bases and at J to 5 bases, leaving 7 bases not matched to a gene.

This chain links TRBV27 with TRBJ2-1; no reliable D call. The CDR3 runs 13 residues. Trimming removed 0 bases at V and 4 bases at J, with 4 bases between. Germline CDR1 reads MNHEY; CDR2 reads SMNVEV (reference sequence). CDR3 residues: CASSLSPYNEQFF. The DNA of the CDR3 is TGTGCCAGCAGTTTATCCCCTTACAATGAGCAGTTCTTC.

The chain is built from TRBV28 and TRBJ2-7; 8 bases agree with TRBD1. From germline, CDR1 is MDHEN and CDR2 SYDVKM. Trimming at V came to 5 bases and at J to 0 bases, leaving 9 bases not matched to a gene. This CDR3 is built from 16 residues. The CDR3 bases are TGTGCCAGCAGTCCCCAAATGGGACAGGCCTCCTACGAGCAGTACTTC. Translated, it gives CASSPQMGQASYEQYF.

The chain employs TRBV7-9 and TRBJ2-2; 7 positions agree with TRBD2. Germline CDR1 is SEHNR and CDR2 is FQNEAQ (reference sequence). There are 14 residues in the CDR3. V lost 2 bases to trimming and J lost 4 bases; unmatched junction nucleotides: 1. The CDR3 protein is CASSLSGGTGELFF. CDR3 DNA: TGTGCCAGCAGCTTATCGGGGGGCACCGGGGAGCTGTTTTTT.

This chain connects TRBV5-1 to TRBJ2-3; D might be TRBD2 (5 bases). This CDR3 region has 14 residues. V was pared by 2 bases and J by 2 bases, with 9 bases between. Germline assignment: CDR1 SGHRS and CDR2 YFSETQ. The CDR3 DNA is TGCGCCAGCAGCTTCAGCGGTGACACAGATACGCAGTATTTT. Its translation is CASSFSGDTDTQYF.

This chain joins TRBV7-9 and TRBJ1-1, with D possibly being TRBD1 (5 bases). Germline-derived CDR1 and CDR2 are SEHNR and FQNEAQ (reference sequence). The V end lost 3 bases, the J end lost 4 bases, and 15 bases lay between the germline ends. This CDR3 is 15 amino acids long. The CDR3 sequence: CASSLSWAGRTEAFF. CDR3 in DNA: TGTGCCAGCAGCTTGTCGTGGGCAGGGCGCACTGAAGCTTTCTTT. The whole variable domain, remainder taken from reference TRBV7-9 and TRBJ1-1, is DTGVSQNPRHKITKRGQNVTFRCDPISEHNRLYWYRQTLGQGPEFLTYFQNEAQLEKSRLLSDRFSAERPKGSFSTLEIQRTEQGDSAMYLCASSLSWAGRTEAFFGQGTRLTVV.

This chain joins TRBV19 and TRBJ2-7; D is possibly TRBD1 (5 bases). V was pared by 6 bases and J by 5 bases, with 14 bases between. The germline gives CDR1 LNHDA, CDR2 SQIVND (reference sequence). This CDR3 is built from 13 residues. As DNA, the CDR3 is TGTGCCAGTAGCCCTAGGGGTGTCGACGAGCAGTACTTC. It encodes CASSPRGVDEQYF.

This chain links TRBV6-1 with TRBJ1-5; unclear D gene. Germline V CDR1 and CDR2: MNHNS, SASEGT. This CDR3 has 14 residues. V gave up 6 bases and J gave up 9 bases, with 18 bases separating them. Here the CDR3 reads CASRAVVPPRPQHF. The CDR3 DNA sequence: TGTGCCAGCAGGGCGGTGGTACCTCCAAGGCCCCAGCATTTT.

This chain links TRBV27 with TRBJ2-4, with TRBD2 as a possible D gene (6 bases). Looked up from germline, CDR1 is MNHEY and CDR2 is SMNVEV (reference sequence). V was clipped by 2 bases and J by 7 bases, with 9 bases between them. The length of the CDR3 is 13 residues. This CDR3 reads CASSLGLSNIQYF. The CDR3, as DNA: TGTGCCAGCAGTTTAGGACTATCGAACATTCAGTACTTC.